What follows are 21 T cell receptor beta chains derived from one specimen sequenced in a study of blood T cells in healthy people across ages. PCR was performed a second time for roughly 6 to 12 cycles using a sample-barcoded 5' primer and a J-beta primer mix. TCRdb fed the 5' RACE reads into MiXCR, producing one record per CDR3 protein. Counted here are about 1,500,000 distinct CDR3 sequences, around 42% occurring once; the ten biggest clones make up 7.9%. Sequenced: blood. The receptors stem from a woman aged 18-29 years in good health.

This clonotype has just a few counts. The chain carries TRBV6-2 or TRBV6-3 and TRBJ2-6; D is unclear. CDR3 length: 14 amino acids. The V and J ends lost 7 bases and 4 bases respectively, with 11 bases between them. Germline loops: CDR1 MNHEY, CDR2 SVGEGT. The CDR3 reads CASIPLRGANVLTF. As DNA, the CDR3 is TGTGCCAGCATACCCCTGAGGGGGGCCAACGTCCTGACTTTC.

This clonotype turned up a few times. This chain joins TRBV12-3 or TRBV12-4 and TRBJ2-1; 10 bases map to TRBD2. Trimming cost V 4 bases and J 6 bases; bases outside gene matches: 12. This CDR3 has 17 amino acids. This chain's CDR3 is CASSSPLYERGGNEQFF. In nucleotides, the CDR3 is TGTGCCAGCAGTTCCCCGTTGTATGAGCGGGGGGGCAATGAGCAGTTCTTC.

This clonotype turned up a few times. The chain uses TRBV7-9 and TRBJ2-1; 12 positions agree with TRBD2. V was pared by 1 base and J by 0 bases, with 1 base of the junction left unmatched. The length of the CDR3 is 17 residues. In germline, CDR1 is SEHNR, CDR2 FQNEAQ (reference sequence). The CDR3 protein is CASSLGTSGASYNEQFF. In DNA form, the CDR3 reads TGTGCCAGCAGCTTAGGGACTAGCGGGGCCTCCTACAATGAGCAGTTCTTC.

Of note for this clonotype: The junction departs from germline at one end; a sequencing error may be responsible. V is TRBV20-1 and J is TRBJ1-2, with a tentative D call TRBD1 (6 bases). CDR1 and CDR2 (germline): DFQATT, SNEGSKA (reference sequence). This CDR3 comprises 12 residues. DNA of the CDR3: TGCAGTGCCGCGGACAGCAACTATGGCTACATCTTC. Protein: CSAADSNYGYIF.

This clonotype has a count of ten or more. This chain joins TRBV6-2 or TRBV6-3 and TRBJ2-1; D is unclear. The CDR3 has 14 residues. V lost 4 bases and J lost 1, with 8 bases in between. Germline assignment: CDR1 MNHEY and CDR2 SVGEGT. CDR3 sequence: CASSSDRSYNEQFF. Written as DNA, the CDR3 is TGTGCCAGCAGTTCTGACCGGTCCTACAATGAGCAGTTCTTC.

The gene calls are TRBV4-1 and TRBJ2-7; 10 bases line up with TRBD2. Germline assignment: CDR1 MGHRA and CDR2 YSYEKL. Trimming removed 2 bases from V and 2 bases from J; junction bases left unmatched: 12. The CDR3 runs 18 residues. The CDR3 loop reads CASSQMIQGLAGAYEQYF. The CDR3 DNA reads TGCGCCAGCAGCCAAATGATCCAGGGGCTAGCGGGAGCCTACGAGCAGTACTTC.

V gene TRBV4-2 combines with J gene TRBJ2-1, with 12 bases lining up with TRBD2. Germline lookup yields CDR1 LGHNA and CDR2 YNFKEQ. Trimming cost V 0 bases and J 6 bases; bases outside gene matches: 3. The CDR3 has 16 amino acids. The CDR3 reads CASSQDRLAGVNEQFF. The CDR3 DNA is TGTGCCAGCAGCCAAGATAGACTAGCGGGAGTCAATGAGCAGTTCTTC.

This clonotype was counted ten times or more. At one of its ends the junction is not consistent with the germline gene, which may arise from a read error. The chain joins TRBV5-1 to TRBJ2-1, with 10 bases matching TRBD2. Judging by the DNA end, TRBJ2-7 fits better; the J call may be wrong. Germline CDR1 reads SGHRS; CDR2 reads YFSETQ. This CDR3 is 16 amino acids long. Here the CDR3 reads CASSLAGGSSYNEQYF. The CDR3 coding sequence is TGTGCCAGCAGCTTAGCGGGGGGAAGCTCCTACAATGAGCAGTACTTC.

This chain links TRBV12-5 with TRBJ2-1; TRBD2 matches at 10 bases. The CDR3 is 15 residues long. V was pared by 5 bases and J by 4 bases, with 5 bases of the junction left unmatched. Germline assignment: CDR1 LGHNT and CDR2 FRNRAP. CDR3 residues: CASGRTSGEYNEQFF. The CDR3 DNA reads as TGTGCTAGTGGTCGGACTAGCGGAGAATACAATGAGCAGTTCTTC.

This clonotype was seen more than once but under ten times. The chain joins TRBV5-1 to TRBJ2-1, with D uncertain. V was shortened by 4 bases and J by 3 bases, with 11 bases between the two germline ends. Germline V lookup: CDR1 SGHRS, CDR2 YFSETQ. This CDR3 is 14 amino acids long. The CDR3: CASSGDLIYNEQFF. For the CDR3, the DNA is TGCGCCAGCAGCGGTGACTTGATCTACAATGAGCAGTTCTTC.

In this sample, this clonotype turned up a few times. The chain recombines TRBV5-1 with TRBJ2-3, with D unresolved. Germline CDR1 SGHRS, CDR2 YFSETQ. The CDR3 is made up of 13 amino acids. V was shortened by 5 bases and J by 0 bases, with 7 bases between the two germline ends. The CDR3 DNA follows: TGCGCCAGCAGGGTACCCAGCACAGATACGCAGTATTTT. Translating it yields CASRVPSTDTQYF.

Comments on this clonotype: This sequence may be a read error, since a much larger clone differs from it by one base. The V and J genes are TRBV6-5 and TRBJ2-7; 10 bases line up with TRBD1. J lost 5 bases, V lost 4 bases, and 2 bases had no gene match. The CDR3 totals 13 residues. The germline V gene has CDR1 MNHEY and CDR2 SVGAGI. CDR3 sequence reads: CASSWDRGHEQYF. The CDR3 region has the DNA TGTGCCAGCAGTTGGGACAGGGGCCACGAGCAGTACTTC.

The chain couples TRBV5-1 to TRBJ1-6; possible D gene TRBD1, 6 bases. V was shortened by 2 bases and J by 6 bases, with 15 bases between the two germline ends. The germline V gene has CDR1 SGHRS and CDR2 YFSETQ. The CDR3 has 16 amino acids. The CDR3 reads CASSLQGGASNSPLHF. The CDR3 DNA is TGCGCCAGCAGCTTACAGGGTGGGGCAAGTAATTCACCCCTCCACTTT.

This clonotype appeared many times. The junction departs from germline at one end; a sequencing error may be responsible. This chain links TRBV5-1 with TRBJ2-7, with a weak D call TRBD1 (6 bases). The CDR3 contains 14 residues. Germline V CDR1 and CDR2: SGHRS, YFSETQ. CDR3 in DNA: TGTGCCAGCAGTTTAGCAGGGGTCACCTACGAGCAGTACTTC. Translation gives CASSLAGVTYEQYF.

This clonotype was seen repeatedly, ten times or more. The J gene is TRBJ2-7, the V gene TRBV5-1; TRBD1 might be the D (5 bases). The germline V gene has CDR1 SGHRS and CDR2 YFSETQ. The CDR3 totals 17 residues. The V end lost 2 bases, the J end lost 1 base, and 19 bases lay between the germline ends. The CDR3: CASSLQADPQYSYEQYF. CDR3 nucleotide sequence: TGCGCCAGCAGCTTACAGGCAGACCCGCAATATTCCTACGAGCAGTACTTC.

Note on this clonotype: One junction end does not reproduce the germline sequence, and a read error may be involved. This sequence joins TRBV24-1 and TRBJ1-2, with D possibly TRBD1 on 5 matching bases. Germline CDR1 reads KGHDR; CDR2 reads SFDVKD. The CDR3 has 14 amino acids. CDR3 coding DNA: TGTGCCACCAGTGATCCCCAGGGAAACTATGGCTGCACCTTC. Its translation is CATSDPQGNYGCTF.

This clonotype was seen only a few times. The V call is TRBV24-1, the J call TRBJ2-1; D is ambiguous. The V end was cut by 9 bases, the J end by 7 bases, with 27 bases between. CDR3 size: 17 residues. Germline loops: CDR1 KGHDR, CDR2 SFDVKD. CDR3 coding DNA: TGTGCCACCGATAAGACTCTACGACTTTCCTTCGGGAATGAGCAGTTCTTC. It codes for CATDKTLRLSFGNEQFF.

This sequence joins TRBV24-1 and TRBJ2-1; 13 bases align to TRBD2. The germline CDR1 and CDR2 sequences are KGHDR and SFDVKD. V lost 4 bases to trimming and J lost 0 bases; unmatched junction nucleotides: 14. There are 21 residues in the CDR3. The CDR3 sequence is CATSETDVRTSGSPSYNEQFF. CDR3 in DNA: TGTGCCACCAGTGAAACTGATGTCAGGACTAGCGGGAGTCCCTCCTACAATGAGCAGTTCTTC.

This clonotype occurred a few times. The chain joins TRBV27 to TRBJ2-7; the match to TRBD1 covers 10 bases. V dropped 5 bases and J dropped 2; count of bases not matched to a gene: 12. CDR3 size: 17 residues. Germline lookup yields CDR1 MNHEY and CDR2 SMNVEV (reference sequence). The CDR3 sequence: CASSPSSPGTGAYEQYF. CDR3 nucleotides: TGTGCCAGCAGTCCCTCAAGCCCGGGGACAGGGGCCTACGAGCAGTACTTC.

The CDR3 DNA follows: TGTGCCAGCAGTTTACTGGGACAGGGGGGGAACATTCAGTACTTC. As protein: CASSLLGQGGNIQYF. The chain joins TRBV12-3 or TRBV12-4 to TRBJ2-4; 11 nucleotides align to TRBD1. Unmatched junction bases numbered 4, after V lost 2 bases and J lost 7 bases. The CDR3 runs 15 residues.

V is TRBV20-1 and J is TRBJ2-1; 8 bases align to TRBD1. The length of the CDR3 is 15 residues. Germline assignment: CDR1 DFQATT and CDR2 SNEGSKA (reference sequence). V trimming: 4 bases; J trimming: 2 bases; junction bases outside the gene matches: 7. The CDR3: CSAISRTGTYNEQFF. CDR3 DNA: TGCAGTGCTATAAGCCGGACAGGGACCTACAATGAGCAGTTCTTC.